This entry lists 28 T cell receptor beta chains sequenced from one sample in a study of radiation and T cells in renal cell carcinoma. Time point described: blood 4 weeks post-SBRT, at nephrectomy. Sample treatment: 15 Gy SBRT to primary tumor, nephrectomy 4 weeks later. TCRdb keeps only in-frame clones here, not all; method: immunoSEQ multiplex PCR. The data show 90,000 to 100,000 clones, 65% to 90% seen once. This material consisted of blood, taken from a patient whose treatment included radiotherapy and nephrectomy. These receptors all come from a man in his 60s with renal cell carcinoma.

The CDR3 is CASSIDRNSPLHF. As DNA, the CDR3 is TGTGCCAGCAGCATAGACAGGAATTCACCCCTCCACTTT. The chain carries TRBV9 and TRBJ1-6, with D perhaps TRBD1 (6 bases). Looked up from germline, CDR1 is SGDLS and CDR2 is YYNGEE. V gave up 4 bases and J gave up 7 bases, with 9 bases separating them. The CDR3 length is 13 residues. Supplemented by reference TRBV9 and TRBJ1-6, the full variable domain reads DSGVTQTPKHLITATGQRVTLRCSPRSGDLSVYWYQQSLDQGLQFLIQYYNGEERAKGNILERFSAQQFPDLHSELNLSSLELGDSALYFCASSIDRNSPLHFGNGTRLTVT.

This clone has a single count. This chain links TRBV13 with TRBJ2-3; D remains unclear. The CDR3 sequence is 13 residues long. CDR1 is PRHDT and CDR2 is FYEKMQ in the germline V gene (reference sequence). V lost 5 bases and J 1 base, leaving 7 bases between the germline ends. CDR3 residues: CASSPGGTDTQYF. CDR3 coding DNA: TGTGCCAGCAGCCCCGGAGGCACAGATACGCAGTATTTT.

The chain recombines TRBV5-6 with TRBJ1-1; 7 nucleotides match TRBD1. The germline CDR1 and CDR2 sequences are SGHDT and YYEEEE. The CDR3 runs 15 residues. With 1 base clipped from V and 3 bases from J, the junction kept 6 bases outside the gene matches. CDR3 bases: TGTGCCAGCAGCTTGAGTCGGACAGGATACACTGAAGCTTTCTTT. Translation gives CASSLSRTGYTEAFF.

The chain is built from TRBV7-9 and TRBJ1-5; the D is unclear. Germline CDR1 is SEHNR and CDR2 is FQNEAQ (reference sequence). The CDR3 is 17 residues long. V shed 1 base and J shed 5 bases, with 18 bases lying between them. In DNA, the CDR3 is TGTGCCAGCAGCTTAGGTCGGTCCGGGAGCCTCGATCAGCCCCAGCATTTT. It encodes CASSLGRSGSLDQPQHF.

V gene TRBV15 combines with J gene TRBJ2-6; no reliable D call. Germline assignment: CDR1 LNHNV and CDR2 YYDKDF (reference sequence). Trimming left V 1 base short and J 1 base short, with 5 bases between. CDR3 length: 15 amino acids. CDR3 nucleotide sequence: TGTGCCACCAGCAGAGCTGGGTCTGGGGCCAACGTCCTGACTTTC. Translated: CATSRAGSGANVLTF. Looking up the rest from reference TRBV15 and TRBJ2-6 gives the full variable domain: DAMVIQNPRYQVTQFGKPVTLSCSQTLNHNVMYWYQQKSSQAPKLLFHYYDKDFNNEADTPDNFQSRRPNTSFCFLDIRSPGLGDTAMYLCATSRAGSGANVLTFGAGSRLTVL.

This clone has just one count. The chain has TRBV2 and TRBJ2-5; D is uncertain. Germline assignment: CDR1 SNHLY and CDR2 FYNNEI. The CDR3 is made up of 14 amino acids. V was clipped by 1 base and J by 4 bases, with 10 bases between them. DNA for the CDR3: TGTGCCAGCAGTGAAGGTGACGGAACAGAGACCCAGTACTTC. It specifies CASSEGDGTETQYF.

The rearrangement uses TRBV9 and TRBJ2-1; possibly TRBD2 for D (5 bases). Trimming took off 4 bases at V and 0 bases at J, with 11 bases between the two ends. The CDR3 totals 15 residues. Germline-derived CDR1 and CDR2 are SGDLS and YYNGEE. The CDR3 coding sequence is TGTGCCAGCAGCTTCCTAGGGAGCTCCTACAATGAGCAGTTCTTC. It yields the protein CASSFLGSSYNEQFF.

The chain links TRBV27 to TRBJ1-2, with unresolved D. This CDR3 has 12 amino acids. Trimming cost V 3 bases and J 7 bases, with 9 bases left between them. Per the germline V gene, CDR1 is MNHEY and CDR2 is SMNVEV (reference sequence). CDR3: CASSFFNGGYTF. The CDR3, as DNA: TGTGCCAGCAGTTTCTTCAATGGTGGCTACACCTTC.

This clone occurred a few times. The V and J genes are TRBV6-6 and TRBJ2-7; 7 bases match TRBD1. The CDR3 runs to 15 residues. V gave up 5 bases and J gave up 6 bases; unmatched junction bases: 13. The germline V gene encodes CDR1 MNHNY and CDR2 SVGAGI (reference sequence). The CDR3 here is CASSPRQGQRTEQYF. CDR3 in DNA: TGTGCCAGCAGTCCCCGACAGGGCCAACGAACCGAGCAGTACTTC.

The chain is built from TRBV4-1 and TRBJ2-3, with D possibly being TRBD2 (6 bases). Trimming cost V 2 bases and J 0 bases, with 9 bases left between them. The CDR3 is 15 amino acids. Per germline, CDR1 MGHRA and CDR2 YSYEKL. The CDR3 DNA reads TGCGCCAGCAGCCAATTAGCGGAAAGCACAGATACGCAGTATTTT. Protein product: CASSQLAESTDTQYF.

The genes are TRBV19 and TRBJ2-5; D unresolved. Between the trimmed V and J ends, which lost 2 bases and 1 base, there was a span of 14 bases. The CDR3 spans 16 residues. Germline V gene sequence: CDR1 LNHDA, CDR2 SQIVND (reference sequence). DNA for the CDR3: TGTGCCAGTAGTATACGTGACATTAAAACCCAAGAGACCCAGTACTTC. It specifies CASSIRDIKTQETQYF. Full variable domain (outside the CDR3, taken from reference TRBV19 and TRBJ2-5): DGGITQSPKYLFRKEGQNVTLSCEQNLNHDAMYWYRQDPGQGLRLIYYSQIVNDFQKGDIAEGYSVSREKKESFPLTVTSAQKNPTAFYLCASSIRDIKTQETQYFGPGTRLLVL.

The chain combines TRBV29-1 with TRBJ2-7; no reliable D call. The CDR3 covers 11 residues. Trimming pared 4 bases from V and 6 bases from J, leaving 10 bases between. Per the germline V gene, CDR1 is SQVTM and CDR2 is ANQGSEA. In DNA, the CDR3 is TGCAGCGTTGGGAGAGGTGGCGAGCAGTACTTC. Translation gives CSVGRGGEQYF.

J is TRBJ2-5 and V is TRBV14; D gene ambiguous. The V and J ends lost 0 bases and 1 base respectively, with 6 bases between them. The CDR3 runs to 14 residues. Germline CDR1 and CDR2: SGHDN and FVKESK. The chain's CDR3 is CASSQDLTQETQYF. CDR3 nucleotide sequence: TGTGCCAGCAGCCAAGATCTTACCCAAGAGACCCAGTACTTC. Supplemented by reference TRBV14 and TRBJ2-5, the full variable domain reads EAGVTQFPSHSVIEKGQTVTLRCDPISGHDNLYWYRRVMGKEIKFLLHFVKESKQDESGMPNNRFLAERTGGTYSTLKVQPAELEDSGVYFCASSQDLTQETQYFGPGTRLLVL.

The J gene is TRBJ2-2, the V gene TRBV5-3; D call uncertain. TRBV5-3 falls under the ORF class, with uncertain function. V was trimmed by 2 bases and J by 2 bases, leaving 19 bases between them. The CDR3 runs to 18 residues. The CDR3 DNA reads TGTGCCAGAAGCTTTCCCAGAGTCCGCGCCTGTAACACCGGGGAGCTGTTTTTT. This translates into CARSFPRVRACNTGELFF.

V is TRBV5-1 and J is TRBJ2-3; 11 bases are a match to TRBD2. V shed 0 bases, J shed 2 bases, and the junction held 5 bases outside the gene matches. This CDR3 region has 17 residues. CDR1 SGHRS and CDR2 YFSETQ come from the germline V gene. The CDR3 region is CASSLDPSGGNTDTQYF. The CDR3 DNA is TGCGCCAGCAGCTTGGACCCTAGCGGGGGGAACACAGATACGCAGTATTTT.

The chain employs TRBV7-2 and TRBJ2-3; D remains unclear. This CDR3 contains 13 residues. Trimming shortened V by 4 bases and J by 0 bases, and 5 bases separated the two germline ends. CDR1 is SGHTA, CDR2 FQGNSA, per germline. The CDR3 is CASSSPSTDTQYF. The CDR3 nucleotides read TGTGCCAGCAGCTCCCCTAGCACAGATACGCAGTATTTT.

The chain recombines TRBV11-3 with TRBJ2-5, with TRBD1 matching over 7 bases. V shed 5 bases, J shed 5 bases, and the junction held 8 bases outside the gene matches. CDR1 SGHNT and CDR2 YENEEA come from the germline V gene. This CDR3 is built from 14 residues. CDR3 DNA sequence: TGTGCCAGCAGCCCTGAGACAGGGTCGGAGACCCAGTACTTC. This translates into CASSPETGSETQYF.

The J gene is TRBJ2-1, the V gene TRBV5-1; the match to TRBD2 covers 8 bases. Looked up from germline, CDR1 is SGHRS and CDR2 is YFSETQ. This CDR3 has 16 residues. Trimming removed 3 bases from V and 1 base from J; junction bases left unmatched: 6. The CDR3 reads CASSSGLAGSYNEQFF. The CDR3 bases are TGCGCCAGCAGCTCAGGACTAGCAGGGTCCTACAATGAGCAGTTCTTC.

V gene TRBV5-1 combines with J gene TRBJ2-3; 9 nucleotides agree with TRBD2. Germline CDR1 is SGHRS and CDR2 is YFSETQ. J was trimmed by 6 bases and V by 2 bases; bases with no gene match: 10. This CDR3 comprises 16 residues. CDR3 sequence reads: CASSLRTSALKDTQYF. The CDR3 DNA reads as TGCGCCAGCAGCTTAAGGACTAGCGCCCTTAAGGATACGCAGTATTTT.

The J gene is TRBJ2-7, the V gene TRBV4-2; D is possibly TRBD1 (6 bases). With 4 bases removed from V and 5 bases from J, the gap between germline ends came to 18 bases. The CDR3 covers 15 residues. The germline gives CDR1 LGHNA, CDR2 YNFKEQ. This CDR3 is CASSPRTGSFHEQYF. The CDR3 bases are TGTGCCAGCAGCCCCCGTACAGGGAGTTTCCACGAGCAGTACTTC.

The V gene is TRBV19, the J gene TRBJ2-1, with 7 bases aligning to TRBD2. This CDR3 is built from 15 residues. Germline-derived CDR1 and CDR2 are LNHDA and SQIVND (reference sequence). The V gene end was trimmed by 3 bases and the J gene end by 8 bases; junction bases not matched to a gene: 10. The CDR3 DNA reads as TGTGCCAGTAGTATGGGAGGCGGGAGAGGCTATGAGCAGTTCTTC. Translating it yields CASSMGGGRGYEQFF.

V and J are TRBV6-5 and TRBJ2-2; a possible D gene is TRBD2 (5 bases). The V and J ends lost 5 bases and 5 bases respectively, with 15 bases between them. Germline V gives CDR1 MNHEY, CDR2 SVGAGI. This CDR3 contains 15 residues. The CDR3 coding sequence is TGTGCCAGCAGTGTTTGGGGTAGGAGGACCGGGGAGCTGTTTTTT. Its protein product is CASSVWGRRTGELFF.

The gene calls are TRBV14 and TRBJ2-3; D is possibly TRBD1 (5 bases). This CDR3 is built from 13 residues. Germline-derived CDR1 and CDR2 are SGHDN and FVKESK. Trimming stripped 5 bases from V and 1 base from J, with 7 bases between. The CDR3 DNA reads as TGTGCCAGCAGCAGGGGCGGCACAGATACGCAGTATTTT. This codes for CASSRGGTDTQYF.

V is TRBV4-3 and J is TRBJ2-7; 7 bases are shared with TRBD2. V shed 4 bases, J shed 3 bases, and the junction held 9 bases outside the gene matches. This CDR3 region has 15 residues. The V gene's germline CDR1 is LGHNA and CDR2 YSLEER. The CDR3 region is CASSPYLGGSYEQYF. The DNA of the CDR3 is TGCGCCAGCAGCCCATACTTGGGCGGGAGCTACGAGCAGTACTTC.

The chain links TRBV6-5 to TRBJ2-2; D tentatively fits TRBD1 or TRBD2 (5 bases each). The V gene lost 1 base and the J gene lost 5 bases, with 8 bases spanning the gap. This CDR3 is built from 14 residues. CDR1 and CDR2 from the germline V gene are MNHEY and SVGAGI. CDR3 nucleotide sequence: TGTGCCAGCAGTTACTTGGGGGAGACCGGGGAGCTGTTTTTT. Translating it yields CASSYLGETGELFF.

This chain joins TRBV7-2 and TRBJ2-5; 7 bases line up with TRBD2. Looked up from germline, CDR1 is SGHTA and CDR2 is FQGNSA. Unmatched junction bases numbered 4, after V lost 5 bases and J lost 4 bases. The CDR3 extends over 13 amino acids. CDR3 loop: CASSPGTIETQYF. Here the CDR3 DNA reads TGTGCCAGCAGCCCGGGGACTATAGAGACCCAGTACTTC.

The chain is built from TRBV28 and TRBJ2-3; D ambiguous. Germline V gives CDR1 MDHEN, CDR2 SYDVKM. The CDR3 extends over 15 amino acids. V lost 5 bases to trimming and J lost 3 bases, with 15 bases between them. The CDR3: CASSPANTQTDTQYF. The CDR3 DNA sequence: TGTGCCAGCAGTCCCGCAAATACTCAGACAGATACGCAGTATTTT.

This chain links TRBV27 with TRBJ2-3, with 7 nucleotides matching TRBD2. The J segment lost 6 bases and the V segment lost 4 bases, leaving 10 bases of the junction unmatched. CDR3 size: 15 residues. CDR1 is MNHEY and CDR2 is SMNVEV in the germline V gene (reference sequence). The CDR3 is CASSSHRTSVDTQYF. As DNA, the CDR3 is TGTGCCAGCAGTTCCCACCGGACTAGTGTGGATACGCAGTATTTT.